This T cell receptor (beta chain) was sequenced in a study of T cell repertoires in cytomegalovirus infection. Overall study context: Shared public TCR beta signatures pointed to both CMV infection and a matching HLA type. Study-level results: In two of eight donors, the top clonotype was HLA-C-restricted CMV-specific.

This clonotype was counted ten times or more. Its specificity is unknown. Each CDR3 protein is one row after TCRdb ran MiXCR on the reads. The sample gives 100,000 to 150,000 distinct CDR3 sequences, approximately 9.2% of which show up once; around 10% is in the top ten. Specimen: PBMCs. The TCR was taken from a human donor in good health (CMV status not recorded). Some clones in this sample may be carry-over from other donors' samples.

DNA for the CDR3: TGTGCCAGCAGCAATCCGTGGGCGGGGGTAAGGGATGAGCAGTTCTTC. It codes for CASSNPWAGVRDEQFF. J is TRBJ2-1 and V is TRBV3-1, with 7 nucleotides matching TRBD2. Germline V gives CDR1 LGHDT, CDR2 YNNKEL (reference sequence). This CDR3 is 16 amino acids long. The J segment lost 8 bases and the V segment lost 5 bases, leaving 15 bases of the junction unmatched.